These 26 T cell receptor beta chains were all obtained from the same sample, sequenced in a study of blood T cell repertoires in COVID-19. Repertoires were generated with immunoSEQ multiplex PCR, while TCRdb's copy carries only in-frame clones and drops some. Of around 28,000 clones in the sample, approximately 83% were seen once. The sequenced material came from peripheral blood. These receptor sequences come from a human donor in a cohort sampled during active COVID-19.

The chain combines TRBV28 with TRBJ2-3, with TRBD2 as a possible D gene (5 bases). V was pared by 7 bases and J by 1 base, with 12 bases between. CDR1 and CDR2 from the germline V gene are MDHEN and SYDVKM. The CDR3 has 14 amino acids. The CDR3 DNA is TGTGCCAGCAAGATACGGGGAGGCACAGATACGCAGTATTTT. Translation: CASKIRGGTDTQYF.

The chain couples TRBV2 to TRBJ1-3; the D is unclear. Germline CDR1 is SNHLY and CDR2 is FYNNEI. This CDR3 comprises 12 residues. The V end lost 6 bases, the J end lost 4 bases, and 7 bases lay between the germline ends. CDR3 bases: TGTGCCAGCAGCTCGGGGGGAAACACCATATATTTT. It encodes CASSSGGNTIYF.

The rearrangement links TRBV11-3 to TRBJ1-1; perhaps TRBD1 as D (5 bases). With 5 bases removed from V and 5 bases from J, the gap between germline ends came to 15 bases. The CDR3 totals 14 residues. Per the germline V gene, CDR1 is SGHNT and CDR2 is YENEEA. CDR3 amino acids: CASSPGWAGTEAFF. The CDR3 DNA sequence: TGTGCCAGCAGCCCAGGATGGGCAGGGACTGAAGCTTTCTTT.

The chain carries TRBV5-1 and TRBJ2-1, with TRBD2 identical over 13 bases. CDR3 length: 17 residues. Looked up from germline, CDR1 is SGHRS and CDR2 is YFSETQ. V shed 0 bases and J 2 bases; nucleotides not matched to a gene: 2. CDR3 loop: CASSLELAGGPYNEQFF. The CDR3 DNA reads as TGCGCCAGCAGCTTGGAACTAGCGGGGGGGCCCTACAATGAGCAGTTCTTC.

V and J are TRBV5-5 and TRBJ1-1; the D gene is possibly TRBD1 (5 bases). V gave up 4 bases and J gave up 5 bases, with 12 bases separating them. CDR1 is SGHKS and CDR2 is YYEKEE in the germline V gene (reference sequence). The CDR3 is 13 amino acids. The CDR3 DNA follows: TGTGCCAGCAGCCATTCGGGGGGGACTGAAGCTTTCTTT. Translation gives CASSHSGGTEAFF.

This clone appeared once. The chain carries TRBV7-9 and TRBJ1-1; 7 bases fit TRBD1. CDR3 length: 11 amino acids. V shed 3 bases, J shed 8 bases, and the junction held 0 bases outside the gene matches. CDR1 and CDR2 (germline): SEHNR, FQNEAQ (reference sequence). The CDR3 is CASSLTGEAFF. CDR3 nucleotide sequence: TGTGCCAGCAGCTTGACAGGGGAAGCTTTCTTT.

This chain's CDR3 is CASSPRGGGSLEQFF. The CDR3 DNA is TGTGCCAGCAGCCCCCGTGGCGGGGGATCGTTAGAGCAGTTCTTC. V usage is TRBV11-2 and J usage is TRBJ2-1; 7 nucleotides agree with TRBD2. The V segment lost 5 bases and the J segment 10 bases; nucleotides outside the gene matches: 14. Germline assignment: CDR1 SGHAT and CDR2 FQNNGV. The CDR3 is 15 residues long.

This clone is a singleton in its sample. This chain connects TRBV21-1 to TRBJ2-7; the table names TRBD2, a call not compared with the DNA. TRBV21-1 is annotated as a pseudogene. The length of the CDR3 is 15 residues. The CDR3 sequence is CASSKKRTRRYEQYF. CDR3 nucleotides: TGTGCCAGCAGCAAAAAAAGGACTCGTCGCTACGAGCAGTACTTC.

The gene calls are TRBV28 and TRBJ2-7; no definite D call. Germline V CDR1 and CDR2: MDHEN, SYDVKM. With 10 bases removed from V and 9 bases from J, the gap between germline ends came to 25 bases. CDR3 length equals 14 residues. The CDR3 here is CATLGRLYEYRQYF. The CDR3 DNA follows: TGTGCCACCCTTGGCCGCCTTTACGAGTACAGGCAGTACTTC.

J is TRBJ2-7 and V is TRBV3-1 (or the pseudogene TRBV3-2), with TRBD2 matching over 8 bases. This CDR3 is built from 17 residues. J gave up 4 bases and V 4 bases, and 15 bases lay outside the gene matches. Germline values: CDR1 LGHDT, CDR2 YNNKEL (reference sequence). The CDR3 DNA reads TGTGCCAGCAGCCTTCCTCTCGGGGGGGGCAAGGGGTACGAGCAGTACTTC. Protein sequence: CASSLPLGGGKGYEQYF.

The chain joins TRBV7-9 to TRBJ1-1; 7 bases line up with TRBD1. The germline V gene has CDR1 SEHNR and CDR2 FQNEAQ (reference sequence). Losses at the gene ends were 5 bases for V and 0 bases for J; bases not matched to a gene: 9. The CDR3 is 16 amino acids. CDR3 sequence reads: CASSPPGQRMNTEAFF. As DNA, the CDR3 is TGTGCCAGCAGCCCCCCGGGACAGAGAATGAACACTGAAGCTTTCTTT.

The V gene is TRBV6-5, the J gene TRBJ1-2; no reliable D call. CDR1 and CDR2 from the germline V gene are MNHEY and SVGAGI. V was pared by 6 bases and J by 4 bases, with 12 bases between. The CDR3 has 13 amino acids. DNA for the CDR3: TGTGCCAGCAGAGCGGGCAGGTCCTATGGCTACACCTTC. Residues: CASRAGRSYGYTF.

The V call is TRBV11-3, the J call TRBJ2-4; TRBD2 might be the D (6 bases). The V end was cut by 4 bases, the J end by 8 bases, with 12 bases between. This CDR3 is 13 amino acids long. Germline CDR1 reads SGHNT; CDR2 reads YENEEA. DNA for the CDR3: TGTGCCAGCAGCTATGGAGGGAGTCACATTCAGTACTTC. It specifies CASSYGGSHIQYF. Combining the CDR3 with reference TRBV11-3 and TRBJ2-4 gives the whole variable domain EAGVVQSPRYKIIEKKQPVAFWCNPISGHNTLYWYLQNLGQGPELLIRYENEEAVDDSQLPKDRFSAERLKGVDSTLKIQPAELGDSAVYLCASSYGGSHIQYFGAGTRLSVL.

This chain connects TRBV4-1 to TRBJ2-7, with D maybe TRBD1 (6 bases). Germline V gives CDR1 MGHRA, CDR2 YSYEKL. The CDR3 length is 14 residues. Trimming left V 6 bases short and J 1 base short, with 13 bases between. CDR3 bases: TGCGCCAGCAGGGGATACAGGGATTCCTACGAGCAGTACTTC. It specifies CASRGYRDSYEQYF.

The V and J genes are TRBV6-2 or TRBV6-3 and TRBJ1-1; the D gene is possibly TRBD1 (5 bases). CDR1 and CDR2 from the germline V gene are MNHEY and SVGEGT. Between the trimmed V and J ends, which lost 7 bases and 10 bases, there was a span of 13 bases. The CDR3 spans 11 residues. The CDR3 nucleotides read TGTGCCAGCAACCCAGGGAGGGGAGCTTTCTTT. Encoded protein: CASNPGRGAFF.

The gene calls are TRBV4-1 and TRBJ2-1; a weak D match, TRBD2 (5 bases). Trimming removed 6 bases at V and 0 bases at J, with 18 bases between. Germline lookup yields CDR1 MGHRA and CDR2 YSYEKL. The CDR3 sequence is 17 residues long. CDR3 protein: CASRPRLAESSYNEQFF. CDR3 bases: TGCGCCAGCAGACCGAGGCTAGCCGAGAGCTCCTACAATGAGCAGTTCTTC.

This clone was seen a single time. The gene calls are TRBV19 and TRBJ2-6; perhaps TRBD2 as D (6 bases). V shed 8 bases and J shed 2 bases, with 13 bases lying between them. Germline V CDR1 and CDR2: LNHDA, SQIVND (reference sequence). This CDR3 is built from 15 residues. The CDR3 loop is CASPPGGTGANVLTF. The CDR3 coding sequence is TGTGCCAGTCCCCCGGGCGGGACTGGGGCCAACGTCCTGACTTTC.

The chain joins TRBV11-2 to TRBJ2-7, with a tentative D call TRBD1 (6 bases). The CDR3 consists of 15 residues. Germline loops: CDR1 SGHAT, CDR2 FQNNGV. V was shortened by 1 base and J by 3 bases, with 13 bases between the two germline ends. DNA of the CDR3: TGTGCCAGCAGCTTAGCTTCCACAGGGAACTACGAGCAGTACTTC. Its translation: CASSLASTGNYEQYF.

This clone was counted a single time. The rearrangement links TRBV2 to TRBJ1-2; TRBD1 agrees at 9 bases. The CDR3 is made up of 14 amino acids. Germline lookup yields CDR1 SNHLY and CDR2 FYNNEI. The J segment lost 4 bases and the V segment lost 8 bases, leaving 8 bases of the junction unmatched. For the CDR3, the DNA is TGTGCCAGCGGAGACAGGGGGAATGGCTATGGCTACACCTTC. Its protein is CASGDRGNGYGYTF. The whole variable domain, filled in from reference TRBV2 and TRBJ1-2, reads EPEVTQTPSHQVTQMGQEVILRCVPISNHLYFYWYRQILGQKVEFLVSFYNNEISEKSEIFDDQFSVERPDGSNFTLKIRSTKLEDSAMYFCASGDRGNGYGYTFGSGTRLTVV.

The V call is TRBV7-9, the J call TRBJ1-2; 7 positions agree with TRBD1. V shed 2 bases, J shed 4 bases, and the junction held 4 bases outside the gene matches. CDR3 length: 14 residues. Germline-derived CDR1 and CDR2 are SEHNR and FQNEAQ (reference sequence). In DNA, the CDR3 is TGTGCCAGCAGCTTAAACGGACAGGTCTATGGCTACACCTTC. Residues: CASSLNGQVYGYTF.

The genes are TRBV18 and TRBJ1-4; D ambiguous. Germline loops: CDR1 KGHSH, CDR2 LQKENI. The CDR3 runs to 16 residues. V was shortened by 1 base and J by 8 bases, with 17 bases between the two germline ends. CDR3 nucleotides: TGTGCCAGCTCACCACTCATGGGCATGAGTTCGGAAAAACTGTTTTTT. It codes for CASSPLMGMSSEKLFF.

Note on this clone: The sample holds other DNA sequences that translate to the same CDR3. CDR3: CASSLYAGVTDTQYF. The DNA for the CDR3 is TGTGCCAGCAGTTTATACGCGGGGGTCACAGATACGCAGTATTTT. The chain joins TRBV27 to TRBJ2-3; TRBD2 matches 7 bases. V gave up 1 base and J gave up 2 bases; unmatched junction bases: 3. The CDR3 totals 15 residues. CDR1 is MNHEY and CDR2 is SMNVEV in the germline V gene (reference sequence).

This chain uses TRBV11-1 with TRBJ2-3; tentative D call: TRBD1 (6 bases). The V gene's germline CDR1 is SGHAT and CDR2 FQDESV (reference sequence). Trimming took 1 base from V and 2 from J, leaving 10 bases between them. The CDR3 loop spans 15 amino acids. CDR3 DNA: TGTGCCAGCAGCTTAGTGCCAGGGGCCACAGATACGCAGTATTTT. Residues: CASSLVPGATDTQYF.

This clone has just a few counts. CDR3 sequence: CASSEETKIYRRDSPLHF. In DNA, the CDR3 is TGTGCCAGCAGTGAAGAGACAAAGATCTACCGCAGGGATTCACCCCTCCACTTT. The V gene is TRBV2, the J gene TRBJ1-6; TRBD1 is a possible D gene (5 bases). The V end was cut by 1 base, the J end by 8 bases, with 21 bases between. The germline V gene has CDR1 SNHLY and CDR2 FYNNEI. The CDR3 runs to 18 residues.

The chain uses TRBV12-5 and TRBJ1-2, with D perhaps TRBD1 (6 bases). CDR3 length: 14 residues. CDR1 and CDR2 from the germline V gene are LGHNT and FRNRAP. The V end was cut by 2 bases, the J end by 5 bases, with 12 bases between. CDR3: CASGLSGQLYGYTF. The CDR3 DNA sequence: TGTGCTAGTGGTTTGTCGGGACAACTATATGGCTACACCTTC.

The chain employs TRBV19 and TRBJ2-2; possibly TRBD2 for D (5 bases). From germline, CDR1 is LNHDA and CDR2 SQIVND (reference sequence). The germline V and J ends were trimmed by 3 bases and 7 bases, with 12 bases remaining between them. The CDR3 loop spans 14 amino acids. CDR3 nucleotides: TGTGCCAGTAGTATTAGAGGGTTGGGCGGGGAGCTGTTTTTT. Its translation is CASSIRGLGGELFF.